Here is one T cell receptor (beta chain) with its context. No cognate antigen has been identified for it. No quality values exist for individual bases; no much larger clone is one base distant. The data were taken from a study of blood T cell repertoires in COVID-19 (dated by TCRdb to 2020 to 2021). Some background on the complete study: The collaborator samples originated in the United States, Italy and Spain and spanned the acute and convalescent phases of COVID-19. The material from the prospective study consisted of cDNA or gDNA derived from T cells, B-cell-depleted T cells, or PBMCs. The dataset comprised deeply sampled blood TCRbeta repertoires from subjects exposed to, actively infected with, or recovered from COVID-19. Samples were obtained from the ongoing ImmuneRACE study (first 160 participants) and from 1,254 subjects provided by 6 global collaborators. A de-identified subject ID, COVID-19 status, age in years and sex were almost always included in the sample metadata. Where available, HLA class I and class II types were taken from metadata supplied by the sample provider and were not determined by assay-based typing. The repertoires were released in a freely available public database intended as a resource for research on the immune response to SARS-CoV-2. Results the study describes overall, beyond this receptor: The quantity of clinical and demographic metadata differed by source and by participant and was supplied without curation.

The V end loses 3 bases and the J end loses 6 bases, and a stretch of 16 bases separates them. The germline V gene (reference sequence) yields SGHKS for CDR1 and YYEKEE for CDR2. The CDR3 goes from the cysteine to the phenylalanine over 15 residues. The DNA shown is the 45-base CDR3, in frame from base 1. TCRbeta CDR3 regions were amplified from genomic DNA using the immunoSEQ Assay, a bias-controlled multiplex PCR. As for how the authors treated the data: Nucleated cell counts per sample were estimated from amplification of reference gene primers within the assay. To quantify the absolute abundance of each unique TCRbeta CDR3 rearrangement, sequence reads were collapsed and filtered. Productive Simpson clonality was computed per sample as the square root of Simpson's diversity index over productive rearrangements. TCRdb obtained this table from immuneACCESS and retained in-frame rearrangements with V and J assigned. These tables miss some clones; where compared with another copy, unresolved V genes account for less than half of the shortfall, and the remainder is unexplained. V, J and clone size are taken as reported in that table, and D and trimming were inferred from the DNA itself. The sample profile shows 250,000 to 350,000 clones; over 80% of them were found once. Together, the top ten hold approximately 4.1% of the sample.

The collaborating institutions used their own protocols to collect whole blood in K2EDTA tubes. For TCRbeta analysis, collaborator samples were shipped as frozen whole blood, as isolated PBMCs, or as DNA extracted from either sample type. Sample: peripheral blood. The chain was built from TRBV5-5 and TRBJ2-4; the D gene is perhaps TRBD2, from 6 matching bases. The sequence derives from a woman between 50 and 59 years old with active or convalescent COVID-19. Here is the DNA: TGTGCCAGCAGCTGGGGACGGGGAGGCGGAAACATTCAGTACTTC. Its amino acids are CASSWGRGGGNIQYF.